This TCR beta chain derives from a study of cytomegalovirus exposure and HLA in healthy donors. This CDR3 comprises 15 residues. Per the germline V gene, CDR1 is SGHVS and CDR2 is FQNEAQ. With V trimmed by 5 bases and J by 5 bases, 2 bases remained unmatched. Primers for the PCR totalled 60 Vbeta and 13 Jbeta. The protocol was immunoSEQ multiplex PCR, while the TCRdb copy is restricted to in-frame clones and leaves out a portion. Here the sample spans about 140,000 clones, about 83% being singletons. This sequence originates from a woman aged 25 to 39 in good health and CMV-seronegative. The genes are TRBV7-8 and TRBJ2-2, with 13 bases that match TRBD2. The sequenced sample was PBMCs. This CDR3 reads CASSLTSGGTGELFF. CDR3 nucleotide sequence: TGTGCCAGCAGCCTGACTAGCGGGGGGACCGGGGAGCTGTTTTTT.